These T cell receptor beta chains were read from a single sample in a study of cytomegalovirus exposure and HLA in healthy donors. Assay: immunoSEQ multiplex PCR; the TCRdb copy retains only in-frame clones and omits some. Among roughly 90,000 clones, 85% were seen once, and the ten largest hold 20%. Material for sequencing was PBMCs. The receptors stem from a man younger than 30 in good health and CMV-seropositive. Both conserved end residues are trimmed from each CDR3.

V	J	CDR3
TRBV9	TRBJ2-5	ASSQGGREETQY
TRBV5-1	TRBJ2-1	ASSLISEQF
TRBV9	TRBJ1-5	ASSATGNNQPQH
TRBV6-5	TRBJ1-1	ASSYSRGGLTEAF
TRBV28	TRBJ1-3	ASSFEFSGNTIY
TRBV19	TRBJ1-1	ASTRGNTEAF
TRBV6-6	TRBJ2-7	ASSRTVSYEQY
TRBV4-1	TRBJ2-7	ASSQEHLYEQY
TRBV9	TRBJ2-5	ASSVDEASGQETQY
TRBV28	TRBJ2-3	ASSTRRGTDTQY
TRBV28	TRBJ1-5	ASSFGGDQPQH
TRBV25-1	TRBJ2-4	ASSEWGTGASKNIQY
TRBV9	TRBJ2-3	ASSVAGASTDTQY
TRBV29-1	TRBJ1-4	SVLGQVNEKLF
TRBV5-1	TRBJ2-2	ASSLAAGPYTGELF
TRBV6-4	TRBJ2-3	ASSVGGTDTQY
TRBV6-5	TRBJ1-1	ASSYSLRATEAF
TRBV12-2	TRBJ2-6	ASRLARAGGHSGANVLT
TRBV7-8	TRBJ2-7	ASSGRTGSYEQY
TRBV5-1	TRBJ2-5	ASSLGLAGGRSYQETQY
TRBV6-5	TRBJ1-5	ASSDGENQPQH
TRBV19	TRBJ1-4	ASSTVHSGDEKLF
TRBV2	TRBJ1-5	ASSQLDRDQPQH
TRBV2	TRBJ2-5	ASSGWDKETQY
TRBV5-1	TRBJ1-1	ASSQVEASYEAF
TRBV6-4	TRBJ2-7	ASSLGPTYEQY
TRBV9	TRBJ2-3	ASSVESGGPADTQY
TRBV6-6	TRBJ2-1	ASSYHRGQDNEQF
TRBV30	TRBJ1-1	ALGVSGGTEAF